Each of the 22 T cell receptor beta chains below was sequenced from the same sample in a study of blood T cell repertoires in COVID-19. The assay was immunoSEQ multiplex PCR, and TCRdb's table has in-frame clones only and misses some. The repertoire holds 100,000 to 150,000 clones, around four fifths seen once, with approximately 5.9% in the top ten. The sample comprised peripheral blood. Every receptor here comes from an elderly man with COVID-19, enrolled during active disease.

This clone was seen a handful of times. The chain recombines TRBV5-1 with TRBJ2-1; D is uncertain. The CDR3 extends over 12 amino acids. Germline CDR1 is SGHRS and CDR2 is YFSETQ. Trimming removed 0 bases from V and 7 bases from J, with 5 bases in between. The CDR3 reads CASSLVQNEQFF. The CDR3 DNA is TGCGCCAGCAGCTTGGTACAAAATGAGCAGTTCTTC.

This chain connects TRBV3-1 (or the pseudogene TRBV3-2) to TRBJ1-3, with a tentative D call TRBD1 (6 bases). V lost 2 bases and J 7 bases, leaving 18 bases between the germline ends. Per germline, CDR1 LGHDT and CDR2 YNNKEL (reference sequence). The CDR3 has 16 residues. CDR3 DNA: TGTGCCAGCAGCCAACCTACAGGGATCATTACGAACACCATATATTTT. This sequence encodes CASSQPTGIITNTIYF.

DNA of the CDR3: TGCGCCAGCAGCAACCGGCCCTTTCCGGACAGGGGAAAAGAGACCCAGTACTTC. Translating it yields CASSNRPFPDRGKETQYF. V usage is TRBV5-1 and J usage is TRBJ2-5, with TRBD1 matching 9 bases. Germline CDR1 reads SGHRS; CDR2 reads YFSETQ. There are 18 residues in the CDR3. J gave up 3 bases and V 4 bases, and 16 bases lay outside the gene matches.

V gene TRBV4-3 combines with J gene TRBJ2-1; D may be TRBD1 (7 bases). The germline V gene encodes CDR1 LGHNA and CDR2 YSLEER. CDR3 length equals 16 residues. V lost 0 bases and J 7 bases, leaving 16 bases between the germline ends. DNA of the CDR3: TGCGCCAGCAGCCAAGAGGAGGGGGCGGGTGGTAATGAGCAGTTCTTC. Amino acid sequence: CASSQEEGAGGNEQFF.

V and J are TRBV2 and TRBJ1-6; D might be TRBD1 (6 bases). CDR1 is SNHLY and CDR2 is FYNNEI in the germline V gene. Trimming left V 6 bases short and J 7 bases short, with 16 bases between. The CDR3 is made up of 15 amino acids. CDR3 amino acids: CASSKQGSLNSPLHF. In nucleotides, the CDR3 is TGTGCCAGCAGCAAACAGGGTTCATTGAATTCACCCCTCCACTTT.

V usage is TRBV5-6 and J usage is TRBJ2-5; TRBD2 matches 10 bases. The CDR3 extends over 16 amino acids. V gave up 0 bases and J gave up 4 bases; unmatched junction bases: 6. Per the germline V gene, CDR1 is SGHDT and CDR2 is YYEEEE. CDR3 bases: TGTGCCAGCAGCTTGGCGAGCGGGAGGGCCGGAGAGACCCAGTACTTC. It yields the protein CASSLASGRAGETQYF.

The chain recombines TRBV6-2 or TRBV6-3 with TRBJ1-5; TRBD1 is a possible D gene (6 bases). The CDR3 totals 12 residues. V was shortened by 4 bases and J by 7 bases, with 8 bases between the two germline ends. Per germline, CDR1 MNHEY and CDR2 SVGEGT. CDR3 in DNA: TGTGCCAGCAGTTTCCAGGGGCAGCCCCAGCATTTT. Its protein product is CASSFQGQPQHF.

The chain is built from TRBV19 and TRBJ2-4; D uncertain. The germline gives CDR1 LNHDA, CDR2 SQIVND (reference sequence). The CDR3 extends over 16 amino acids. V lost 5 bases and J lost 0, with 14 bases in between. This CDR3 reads CASSLYQNLAKNIQYF. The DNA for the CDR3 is TGTGCCAGTAGTCTCTACCAAAACCTAGCCAAAAACATTCAGTACTTC.

CDR3 nucleotides: TGTGCCAGCAGCCCCGAGGGCAGGAGGAACACCGGGGAGCTGTTTTTT. It encodes CASSPEGRRNTGELFF. The V and J genes are TRBV2 and TRBJ2-2; D possibly corresponds to TRBD2 (5 bases). CDR1 and CDR2 from the germline V gene are SNHLY and FYNNEI. The ends were cut back, 6 bases at V and 1 base at J, with 15 bases in the middle. CDR3 length: 16 residues.

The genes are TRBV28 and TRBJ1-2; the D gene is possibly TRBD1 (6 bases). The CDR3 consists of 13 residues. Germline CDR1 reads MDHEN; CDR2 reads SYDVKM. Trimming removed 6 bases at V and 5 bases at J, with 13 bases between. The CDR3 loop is CASSPGGEYGYTF. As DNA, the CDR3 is TGTGCCAGCAGCCCGGGGGGCGAATATGGCTACACCTTC.

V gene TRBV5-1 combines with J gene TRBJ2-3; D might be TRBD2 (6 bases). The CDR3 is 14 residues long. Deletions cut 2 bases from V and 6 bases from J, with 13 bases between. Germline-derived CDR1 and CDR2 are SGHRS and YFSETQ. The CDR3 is CASSLGGDQDTQYF. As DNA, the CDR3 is TGCGCCAGCAGCTTAGGCGGGGACCAGGATACGCAGTATTTT.

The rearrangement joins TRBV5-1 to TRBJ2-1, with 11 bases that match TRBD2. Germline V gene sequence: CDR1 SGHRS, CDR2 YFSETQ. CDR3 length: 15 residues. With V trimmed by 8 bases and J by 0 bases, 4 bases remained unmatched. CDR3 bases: TGCGCCAGTCAGCTAGCGGGAGGCTCCTACAATGAGCAGTTCTTC. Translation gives CASQLAGGSYNEQFF.

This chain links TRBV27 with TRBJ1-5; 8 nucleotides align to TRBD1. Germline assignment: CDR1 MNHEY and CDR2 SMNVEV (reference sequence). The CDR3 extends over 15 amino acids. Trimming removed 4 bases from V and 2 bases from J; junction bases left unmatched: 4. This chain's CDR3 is CASSSDRVGNQPQHF. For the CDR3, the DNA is TGTGCCAGCAGTTCGGACAGGGTTGGCAATCAGCCCCAGCATTTT.

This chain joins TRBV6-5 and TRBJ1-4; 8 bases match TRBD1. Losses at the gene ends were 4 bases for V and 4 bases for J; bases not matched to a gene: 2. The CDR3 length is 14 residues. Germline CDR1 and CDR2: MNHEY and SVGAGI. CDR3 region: CASSSTGVNEKLFF. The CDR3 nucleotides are TGTGCCAGCAGTTCGACAGGGGTTAATGAAAAACTGTTTTTT.

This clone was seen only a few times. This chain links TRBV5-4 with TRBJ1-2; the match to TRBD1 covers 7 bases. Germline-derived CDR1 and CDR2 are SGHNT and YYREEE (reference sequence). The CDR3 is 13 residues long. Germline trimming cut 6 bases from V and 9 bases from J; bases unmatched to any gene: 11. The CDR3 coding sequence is TGTGCCAGCAAAACTGGGTCGGACAGGAGCTACACCTTC. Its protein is CASKTGSDRSYTF.

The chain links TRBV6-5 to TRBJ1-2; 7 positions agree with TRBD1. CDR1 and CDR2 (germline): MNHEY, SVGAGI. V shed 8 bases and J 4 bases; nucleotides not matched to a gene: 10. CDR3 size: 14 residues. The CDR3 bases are TGTGCCAGCTCGCCAGGACAGGCCCCCTATGGCTACACCTTC. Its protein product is CASSPGQAPYGYTF.

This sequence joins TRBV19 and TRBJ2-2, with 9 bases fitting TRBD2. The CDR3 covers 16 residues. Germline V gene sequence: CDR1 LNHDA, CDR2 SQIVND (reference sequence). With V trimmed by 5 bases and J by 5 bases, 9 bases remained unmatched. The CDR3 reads CASSPWGLAFTGELFF. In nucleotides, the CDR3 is TGTGCCAGTAGTCCCTGGGGACTAGCTTTTACCGGGGAGCTGTTTTTT.

In DNA, the CDR3 is TGTGCCAGCAGTTTTGGATGGACAGTTGTACCAGATACGCAGTATTTT. Its protein is CASSFGWTVVPDTQYF. The chain has TRBV27 and TRBJ2-3, with D tentatively TRBD1 (6 bases). CDR1 MNHEY and CDR2 SMNVEV come from the germline V gene (reference sequence). V was trimmed by 3 bases and J by 4 bases, leaving 17 bases between them. This CDR3 region has 16 residues.

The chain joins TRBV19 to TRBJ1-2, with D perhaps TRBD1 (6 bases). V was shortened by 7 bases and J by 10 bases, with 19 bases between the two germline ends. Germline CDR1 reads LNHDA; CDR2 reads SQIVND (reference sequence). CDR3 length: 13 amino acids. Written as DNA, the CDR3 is TGTGCCAGTATTGGTGGGGGACATCCGGACTACACCTTC. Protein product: CASIGGGHPDYTF.

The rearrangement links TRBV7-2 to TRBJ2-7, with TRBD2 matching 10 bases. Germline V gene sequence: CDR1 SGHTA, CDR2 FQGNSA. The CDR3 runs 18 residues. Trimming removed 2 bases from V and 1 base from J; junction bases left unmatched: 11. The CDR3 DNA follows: TGTGCCAGCAGCTTAAGACTTAATAGCGGGAGGCTATCCTACGAGCAGTACTTC. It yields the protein CASSLRLNSGRLSYEQYF.

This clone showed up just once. This chain's CDR3 is CASSLSGTGGPYNEQFF. The DNA for the CDR3 is TGCGCCAGCAGCTTAAGTGGTACAGGGGGCCCCTACAATGAGCAGTTCTTC. The V and J genes are TRBV5-1 and TRBJ2-1; 9 positions agree with TRBD1. The CDR3 is 17 amino acids. After removal of 2 bases from V and 2 bases from J, the junction contained 8 bases not matched to a gene. Germline loops: CDR1 SGHRS, CDR2 YFSETQ. Drawing the rest from reference TRBV5-1 and TRBJ2-1, the complete variable domain is KAGVTQTPRYLIKTRGQQVTLSCSPISGHRSVSWYQQTPGQGLQFLFEYFSETQRNKGNFPGRFSGRQFSNSRSEMNVSTLELGDSALYLCASSLSGTGGPYNEQFFGPGTRLTVL.

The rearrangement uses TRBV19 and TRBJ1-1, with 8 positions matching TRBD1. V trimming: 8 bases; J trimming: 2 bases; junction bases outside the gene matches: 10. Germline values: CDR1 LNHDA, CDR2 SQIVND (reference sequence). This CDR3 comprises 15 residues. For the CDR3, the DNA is TGTGCCAGTCGACTCAAAGGACAGGGTAACACTGAAGCTTTCTTT. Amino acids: CASRLKGQGNTEAFF. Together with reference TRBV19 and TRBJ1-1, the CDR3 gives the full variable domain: DGGITQSPKYLFRKEGQNVTLSCEQNLNHDAMYWYRQDPGQGLRLIYYSQIVNDFQKGDIAEGYSVSREKKESFPLTVTSAQKNPTAFYLCASRLKGQGNTEAFFGQGTRLTVV.